The rows below give T cell receptor beta chains drawn from one sample of a study of graft-versus-host responses after intestinal transplantation. The data were produced by immunoSEQ multiplex PCR, yet TCRdb's version contains in-frame clones alone and is incomplete. The sample consists of more than 50,000 clones, more than 75% of them appearing once. This specimen was PBMCs, taken roughly 120 days after intestinal transplantation. These receptors all come from a human patient who received an intestinal transplant, so some T cells may come from the graft donor. Each CDR3 is given without its conserved first and last residue.

V,J,CDR3
TRBV15,TRBJ2-1,ATSRLAGSYNEQF
TRBV15,TRBJ2-7,ATSRDRTGVYEQY
TRBV28,TRBJ2-3,ASSSSGSSTDTQY
TRBV6-1,TRBJ1-1,ASSEEGGLGTEAF
TRBV19,TRBJ2-2,AGGEDTGELF
TRBV5-1,TRBJ2-3,ASSPGSKGADTQY
TRBV7-8,TRBJ2-3,ASSPGQGTDTQY
TRBV6-5,TRBJ2-7,ASTTSGVQY
TRBV6-6,TRBJ2-3,ASSSGLDTQY
TRBV7-2,TRBJ2-2,ASSSPLPPRITGELF
TRBV19,TRBJ2-3,AAQGVDTQY
TRBV5-1,TRBJ2-1,ASSLEDAGYNEQF
TRBV5-4,TRBJ2-7,ASRPLGGGADEQY
TRBV19,TRBJ1-2,ASSIRGNYGYT
TRBV5-6,TRBJ2-3,ASSPLSSGGRGTQY
TRBV6-4,TRBJ2-2,ASSTGQGADTGELF
TRBV6-5,TRBJ1-2,ASNTDREDWNGYT
TRBV19,TRBJ2-1,ASSINLAAYNEQF
TRBV9,TRBJ2-1,ASSASQAPRGPGNEQF
TRBV6-1,TRBJ2-7,ASRVTGSSYEQY
TRBV28,TRBJ2-3,ASTSAFGGRTDTQY
TRBV25-1,TRBJ1-2,ASMFDREGYT
TRBV4-2,TRBJ2-7,ASSQDRGEPYEQY
TRBV19,TRBJ2-7,ASSNPIFPYEQY
TRBV7-9,TRBJ2-5,ASSLAIDVETQY
TRBV4-1,TRBJ2-7,ASSKGTSASYEQY
TRBV5-3,TRBJ2-7,ASSQGLANMGEQY
TRBV28,TRBJ1-2,ASSFIMVQGHFGYT
TRBV18,TRBJ2-5,ASSPPRSLETQY